These 9 T cell receptor beta chains were sequenced from one sample in a study of cytomegalovirus exposure and HLA in healthy donors. Profiling relied on immunoSEQ multiplex PCR, and the TCRdb table lists in-frame clones only, not all of them. The sample lists about 200,000 clones; 80% to 90% were seen once. Sequencing was performed on PBMCs. The receptors stem from a woman between 25 and 40 years old in good health and CMV-seronegative.

The rearrangement joins TRBV6-5 to TRBJ1-5; 7 bases fit TRBD1. This CDR3 is built from 14 residues. Germline CDR1 and CDR2: MNHEY and SVGAGI. The V segment lost 6 bases and the J segment 6 bases; nucleotides outside the gene matches: 8. The chain's CDR3 is CASRPGGTTQPQHF. CDR3 coding DNA: TGTGCCAGCAGGCCAGGGGGTACGACTCAGCCCCAGCATTTT.

This clone was counted between two and nine times. This chain uses TRBV7-9 with TRBJ2-7; 8 bases are shared with TRBD1. The CDR3 sequence is 13 residues long. With 5 bases clipped from V and 3 bases from J, the junction kept 3 bases outside the gene matches. Germline CDR1 SEHNR, CDR2 FQNEAQ (reference sequence). The CDR3 loop reads CASSLGTGYEQYF. As DNA, the CDR3 is TGTGCCAGCAGCCTCGGGACAGGCTACGAGCAGTACTTC.

In its sample, this clone was seen a few times. The chain uses TRBV6-5 and TRBJ2-7; 7 bases are a match to TRBD1. CDR1 is MNHEY and CDR2 is SVGAGI in the germline V gene. This CDR3 region has 14 residues. The V and J ends lost 0 bases and 7 bases, in that order; junction bases with no gene match: 6. The CDR3 region is CASSYSTGKGEQYF. As DNA, the CDR3 is TGTGCCAGCAGTTACTCGACAGGGAAGGGGGAGCAGTACTTC.

In its sample, this clone was seen once. The gene calls are TRBV28 and TRBJ1-4, with TRBD1 as a possible D gene (6 bases). The CDR3 is made up of 14 amino acids. V was shortened by 2 bases and J by 10 bases, with 14 bases between the two germline ends. In germline, CDR1 is MDHEN, CDR2 SYDVKM. In nucleotides, the CDR3 is TGTGCCAGCAGTTTACCTACAGGGCAACGAAAACTGTTTTTT. Residues: CASSLPTGQRKLFF. Combining the CDR3 with reference TRBV28 and TRBJ1-4 gives the whole variable domain DVKVTQSSRYLVKRTGEKVFLECVQDMDHENMFWYRQDPGLGLRLIYFSYDVKMKEKGDIPEGYSVSREKKERFSLILESASTNQTSMYLCASSLPTGQRKLFFGSGTQLSVL.

This clone was seen only once. The CDR3 here is CASSDERGGISGYNEQFF. In nucleotides, the CDR3 is TGTGCCAGCAGCGACGAGCGGGGGGGGATTAGCGGGTACAATGAGCAGTTCTTC. The rearrangement joins TRBV9 to TRBJ2-1; TRBD2 agrees at 10 bases. The CDR3 spans 18 residues. Trimming cost V 3 bases and J 4 bases; bases outside gene matches: 13. Germline V CDR1 and CDR2: SGDLS, YYNGEE.

J is TRBJ1-4 and V is TRBV5-5; 9 bases map to TRBD1. The V segment lost 0 bases and the J segment 7 bases; nucleotides outside the gene matches: 1. CDR1 and CDR2 from the germline V gene are SGHKS and YYEKEE (reference sequence). This CDR3 is built from 14 residues. Here the CDR3 reads CASSLGDRVEKLFF. CDR3 bases: TGTGCCAGCAGCTTGGGGGACAGGGTTGAAAAACTGTTTTTT.

The gene calls are TRBV19 and TRBJ2-3, with 11 bases that match TRBD2. The germline V gene encodes CDR1 LNHDA and CDR2 SQIVND (reference sequence). CDR3 length: 18 residues. J lost 0 bases, V lost 2 bases, and 7 bases had no gene match. DNA for the CDR3: TGTGCCAGTAGTATACGAGGGACTAGCGGCCCAAGCACAGATACGCAGTATTTT. This translates into CASSIRGTSGPSTDTQYF.

V gene TRBV6-4 combines with J gene TRBJ2-7; 7 bases are a match to TRBD1. After removal of 7 bases from V and 1 base from J, the junction contained 7 bases not matched to a gene. The CDR3 is made up of 14 amino acids. Germline V gene lookup returns CDR1 MRHNA and CDR2 SNTAGT. The CDR3 DNA follows: TGTGCCAGCAAGTCACGGGACAGATCCTACGAGCAGTACTTC. It codes for CASKSRDRSYEQYF.

To note about this clone: One junction end does not reproduce the germline sequence, and a read error may be involved. This chain links TRBV5-1 with TRBJ2-2, with 10 bases fitting TRBD2. The CDR3 is 15 amino acids. CDR1 and CDR2 from the germline V gene are SGHRS and YFSETQ. Written as DNA, the CDR3 is TGCGCCAGCAGTTTGGCACTAGCGGGACCCGGGGAGCTGTTTTTT. Translated: CASSLALAGPGELFF.